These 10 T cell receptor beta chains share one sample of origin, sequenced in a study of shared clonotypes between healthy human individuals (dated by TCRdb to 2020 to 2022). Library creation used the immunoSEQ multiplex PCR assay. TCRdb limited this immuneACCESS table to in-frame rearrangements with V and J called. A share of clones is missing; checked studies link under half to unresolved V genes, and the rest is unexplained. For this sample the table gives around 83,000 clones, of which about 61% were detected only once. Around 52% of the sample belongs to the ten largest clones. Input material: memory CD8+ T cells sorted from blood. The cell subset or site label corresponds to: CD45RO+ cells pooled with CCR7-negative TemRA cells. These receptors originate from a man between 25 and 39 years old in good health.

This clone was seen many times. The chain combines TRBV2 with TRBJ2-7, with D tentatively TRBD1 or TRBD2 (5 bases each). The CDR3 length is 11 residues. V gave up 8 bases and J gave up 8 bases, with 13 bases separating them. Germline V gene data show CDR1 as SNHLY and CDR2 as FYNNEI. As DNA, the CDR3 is TGTGCCAGCCCCCGAGGGGCTAAGCAGTACTTC. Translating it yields CASPRGAKQYF.

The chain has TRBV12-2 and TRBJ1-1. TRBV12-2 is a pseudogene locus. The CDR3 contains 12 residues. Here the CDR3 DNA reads TGTGCCAGCAGCTATGAGAACACTGAAGCTTTCTTT. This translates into CASSYENTEAFF.

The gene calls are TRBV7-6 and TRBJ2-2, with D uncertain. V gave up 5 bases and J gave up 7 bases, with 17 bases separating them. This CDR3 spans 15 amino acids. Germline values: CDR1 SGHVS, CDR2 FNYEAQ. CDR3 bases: TGTGCCAGCAGCGGGCGACCCAACATCGGCGGGGAGCTGTTTTTT. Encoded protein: CASSGRPNIGGELFF. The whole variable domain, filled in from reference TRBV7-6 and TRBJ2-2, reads GAGVSQSPRYKVTKRGQDVALRCDPISGHVSLYWYRQALGQGPEFLTYFNYEAQQDKSGLPNDRFSAERPEGSISTLTIQRTEQRDSAMYRCASSGRPNIGGELFFGEGSRLTVL.

The CDR3, as DNA: TGTGCCAGCAGTTCAAGCGGGGGGAGCACAGATACGCAGTATTTT. Translating gives CASSSSGGSTDTQYF. The chain couples TRBV27 to TRBJ2-3, with 9 positions matching TRBD2. J was trimmed by 0 bases and V by 4 bases; bases with no gene match: 2. In germline, CDR1 is MNHEY, CDR2 SMNVEV (reference sequence). The CDR3 is 15 residues long.

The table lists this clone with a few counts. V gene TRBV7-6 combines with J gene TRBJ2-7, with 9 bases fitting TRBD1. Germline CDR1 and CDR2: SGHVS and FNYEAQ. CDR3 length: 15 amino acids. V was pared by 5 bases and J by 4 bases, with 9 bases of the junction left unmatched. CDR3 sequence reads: CASSPRGQGFYEQYF. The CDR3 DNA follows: TGTGCCAGCAGCCCCCGGGGACAGGGTTTTTACGAGCAGTACTTC.

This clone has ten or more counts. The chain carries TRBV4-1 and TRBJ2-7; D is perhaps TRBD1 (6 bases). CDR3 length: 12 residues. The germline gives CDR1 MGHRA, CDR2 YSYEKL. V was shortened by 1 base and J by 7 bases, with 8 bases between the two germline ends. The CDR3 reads CASSQAGTEQYF. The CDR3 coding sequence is TGCGCCAGCAGCCAAGCCGGGACAGAGCAGTACTTC.

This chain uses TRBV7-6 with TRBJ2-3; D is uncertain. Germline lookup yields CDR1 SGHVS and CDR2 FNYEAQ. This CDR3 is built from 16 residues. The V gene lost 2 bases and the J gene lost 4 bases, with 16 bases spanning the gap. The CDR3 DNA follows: TGTGCCAGCAGCTTACTATTGGGCTCCGAGGCAGATACGCAGTATTTT. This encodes CASSLLLGSEADTQYF.

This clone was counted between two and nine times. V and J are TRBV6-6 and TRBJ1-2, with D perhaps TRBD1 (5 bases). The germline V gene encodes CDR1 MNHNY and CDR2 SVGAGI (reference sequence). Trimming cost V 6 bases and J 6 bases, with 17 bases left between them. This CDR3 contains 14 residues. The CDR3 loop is CASSLLGGFDGYTF. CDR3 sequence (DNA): TGTGCCAGCAGCCTATTGGGGGGGTTTGATGGCTACACCTTC.

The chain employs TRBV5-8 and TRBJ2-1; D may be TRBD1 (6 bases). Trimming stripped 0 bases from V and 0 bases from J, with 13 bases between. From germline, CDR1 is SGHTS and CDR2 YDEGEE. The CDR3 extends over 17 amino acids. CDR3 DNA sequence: TGTGCCAGCAGCTTGGTCTCAGGGGCCACCTCCTACAATGAGCAGTTCTTC. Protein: CASSLVSGATSYNEQFF.

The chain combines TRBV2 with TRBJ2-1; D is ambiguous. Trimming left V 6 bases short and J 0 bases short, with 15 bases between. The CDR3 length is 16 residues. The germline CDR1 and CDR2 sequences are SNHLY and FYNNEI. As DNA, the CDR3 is TGTGCCAGCAGGGTGTTCTTCCCGAGCTCCTACAATGAGCAGTTCTTC. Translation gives CASRVFFPSSYNEQFF.